This T cell receptor beta chain was sequenced during a study of T-cell memory formation after mild COVID-19 (dated by TCRdb to about 2021). Concerning the study at large: TCR sequence clusters from the two donors were found to be largely donor specific. The cohort was made up of two young adult volunteers, one female and one male, who were previously healthy. In a couple of donors, T-cell clones that expanded and contracted after mild COVID-19 were tracked by sequencing TCRalpha and TCRbeta repertoires over time.

The sequencer listed for this sample is Illumina NovaSeq 6000. TCRalpha and TCRbeta cDNA libraries were constructed by 5'RACE with constant-segment primers, with sample barcodes and unique molecular identifiers being introduced. Trizol reagent was used to extract RNA from every sample. The libraries were amplified in two PCR steps, and the second step added a second sample barcode and Illumina TruSeq adapters. Sequencing of libraries was performed on an Illumina NovaSeq with 2 x 150 bp paired-end reads. Regarding the original processing steps: With migec v1.2.7, reads were demultiplexed and then collapsed into UMI-guided consensus sequences. Using mixcr v2.1.11, UMI consensuses were aligned to TRA and TRB V and J templates and then assembled into clonotypes. Expanded or contracted clonotypes were those called significant by both edgeR and NoisET, with noise models trained on biological replicates. For edgeR calls, the thresholds were a false discovery rate-adjusted p below 0.01 and a log2 fold-change of 1. As an exploratory analysis of dynamics, max-normalized trajectories of the 1000 most abundant clonotypes were examined by PCA with hierarchical clustering. Separately sequenced CD4+ and CD8+ repertoires were used to assign a CD4 or CD8 phenotype to each responding clone. TCRdb reran the public reads through fastp at Q25 and MiXCR, keeping productive beta chains. Identical CDR3 protein sequences are pooled into one entry, listed with their most common genes and DNA. In this record, the V and J calls reflect TCRdb's handling and not the investigators' own analysis. The sample table holds more than 100,000 distinct CDR3 sequences, of which 5% to 6.5% were seen once. The ten largest clonotypes hold over 2% of the sample.

This clonotype was detected only a few times. Its cognate antigen has yet to be identified. Base qualities are not recorded, but no much larger clone differs from it by a single base. The CDR1 and CDR2 encoded by the germline V gene are SGDLS and YYNGEE. Counted from cysteine to phenylalanine, this CDR3 has 12 amino acids. The entry retains the CDR3 DNA only, 36 bases that are in frame from base 1. The junction shows trimming of 4 bases on V and 8 bases on J, plus 11 bases between the germline ends. Ficoll-Paque density gradient centrifugation was used to isolate PBMCs. General conclusions and limits of the study: Contracting CD4+ clones were found mainly in CM and EM memory subsets, while CD8+ clones were enriched in EMRA. The study included only two mild cases, and larger cohorts that include severe cases with pre-infection samples were judged to be necessary. SARS-CoV-2 specificity of the second-wave clones peaking on day 37 was not confirmed. Clones that contracted from day 15 to 85 showed balanced CD4/CD8 phenotypes, whereas a second wave of clones that expanded from day 15 to 37 leaned towards CD4+. Some responding clones were found in pre-infection memory, which suggests that pre-existing cross-reactive memory T cells took part in the SARS-CoV-2 response.

The sequence was obtained from an adult woman who had mild COVID-19 (a few samples of this study predate the infection). The sample titles of this study are shuffled in the database, so cell type and time point are left out; the donor was told from shared clones. This sequence uses TRBV9 and TRBJ2-3; matching of 5 bases hints at TRBD2 as the D gene. Sequencing was done on a sample of PBMCs or a T cell subset sorted from them (not recorded which). The bases are TGTGCCAGCAGCATTAACAGCGGTACGCAGTATTTT. Its translation reads: CASSINSGTQYF.